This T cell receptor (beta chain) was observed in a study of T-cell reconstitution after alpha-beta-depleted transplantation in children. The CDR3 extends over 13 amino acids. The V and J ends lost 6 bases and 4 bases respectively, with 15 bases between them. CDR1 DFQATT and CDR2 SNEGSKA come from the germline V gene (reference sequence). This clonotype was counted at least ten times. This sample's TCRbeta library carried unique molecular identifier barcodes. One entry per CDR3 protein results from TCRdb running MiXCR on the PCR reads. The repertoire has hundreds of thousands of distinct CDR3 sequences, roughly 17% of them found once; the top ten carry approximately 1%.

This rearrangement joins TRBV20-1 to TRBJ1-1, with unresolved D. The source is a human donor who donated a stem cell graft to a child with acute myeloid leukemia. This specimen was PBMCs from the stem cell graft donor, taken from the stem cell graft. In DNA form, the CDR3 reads TGCAGTGCCCCTGAGAAGGGTAGCACTGAAGCTTTCTTT. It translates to CSAPEKGSTEAFF.